These 25 T cell receptor beta chains were sequenced from one sample in a study of CD8+ T cells in alopecia areata. Following RNA extraction, reverse transcription yielded cDNA that acted as the sequencing template. Sequencing used immunoSEQ multiplex PCR; TCRdb keeps in-frame clones, though not all of them. The data hold about 200,000 clones, with roughly 50% observed a single time. The sample consisted of CD8+ T cells sorted from blood. These receptors all come from a human donor in good health.

This clone was found once. An end of the junction does not agree with germline; a read error may underlie this. The sample has other DNA sequences that encode this CDR3 too. The chain combines TRBV29-1 with TRBJ1-2, with D hard to call. CDR3 length: 11 amino acids. Germline V gene lookup returns CDR1 SQVTM and CDR2 ANQGSEA. CDR3 sequence (DNA): TGCAGCGTAGAAGGCCCCTATGGCTACACCTTC. This translates into CSVEGPYGYTF.

This chain links TRBV19 with TRBJ1-3, with D unclear. This CDR3 is built from 13 residues. V was pared by 6 bases and J by 4 bases, with 10 bases between. Germline V CDR1 and CDR2: LNHDA, SQIVND (reference sequence). This CDR3 reads CASSPGYGNTIYF. The DNA of the CDR3 is TGTGCCAGTAGCCCGGGGTACGGAAACACCATATATTTT.

Note on this clone: The sample holds other DNA sequences that translate to the same CDR3. CDR3 DNA sequence: TGCGCCAGCAGCTTTGGACAGGGCCGGGAGCAGTACTTC. The encoded protein is CASSFGQGREQYF. This rearrangement joins TRBV5-1 to TRBJ2-7; 8 bases map to TRBD1. The V gene end was trimmed by 2 bases and the J gene end by 7 bases; junction bases not matched to a gene: 5. This CDR3 spans 13 amino acids. Germline loops: CDR1 SGHRS, CDR2 YFSETQ.

This clone has a single count. The chain recombines TRBV30 with TRBJ1-1; unclear D gene. The V and J ends lost 1 base and 6 bases respectively, with 9 bases between them. CDR1 and CDR2 from the germline V gene are GTSNPN and SVGIG (reference sequence). This CDR3 is built from 12 residues. The CDR3, as DNA: TGTGCCTGGAGTGCAGGTGGGCCTGAAGCTTTCTTT. Amino acids: CAWSAGGPEAFF.

This chain joins TRBV27 and TRBJ1-2, with D possibly matching TRBD1 (6 bases). Per germline, CDR1 MNHEY and CDR2 SMNVEV (reference sequence). The CDR3 is 14 residues long. Trimming pared 0 bases from V and 4 bases from J, leaving 9 bases between. The CDR3 sequence: CASSLSRGPYGYTF. In DNA, the CDR3 is TGTGCCAGCAGTTTATCGCGGGGGCCCTATGGCTACACCTTC.

The rearrangement uses TRBV18 and TRBJ1-2; D is uncertain. The CDR3 sequence is 15 residues long. V lost 2 bases, J lost 1 base, and 11 bases lay in between. Germline V lookup: CDR1 KGHSH, CDR2 LQKENI. The CDR3 protein is CASSPSDMFNYGYTF. In DNA, the CDR3 is TGTGCCAGCTCACCATCGGATATGTTTAACTATGGCTACACCTTC. The full variable domain, with the rest looked up from reference TRBV18 and TRBJ1-2, is NAGVMQNPRHLVRRRGQEARLRCSPMKGHSHVYWYRQLPEEGLKFMVYLQKENIIDESGMPKERFSAEFPKEGPSILRIQQVVRGDSAAYFCASSPSDMFNYGYTFGSGTRLTVV.

CDR3 in DNA: TGCAGCGTTTCCCCGGGACAGGGCTTGAACGAGCAGTACTTC. Its protein is CSVSPGQGLNEQYF. The V and J genes are TRBV29-1 and TRBJ2-7, with TRBD1 identical over 9 bases. The CDR3 runs to 14 residues. The trim removed 5 bases at V and 5 bases at J, leaving 10 bases unmatched. CDR1 is SQVTM, CDR2 ANQGSEA, per germline.

This clone showed up just a few times. J is TRBJ2-7 and V is TRBV14; a weak D match, TRBD2 (6 bases). The V end was cut by 3 bases, the J end by 4 bases, with 13 bases between. Looked up from germline, CDR1 is SGHDN and CDR2 is FVKESK. The CDR3 is 14 amino acids. The CDR3 protein is CASSQEGNVYEQYF. CDR3 DNA: TGTGCCAGCAGCCAGGAGGGCAACGTTTACGAGCAGTACTTC.

This clone was seen only a few times. The chain uses TRBV29-1 and TRBJ2-1; 8 nucleotides line up with TRBD2. CDR3 length equals 13 residues. Trimming cost V 4 bases and J 8 bases; bases outside gene matches: 7. In germline, CDR1 is SQVTM, CDR2 ANQGSEA. CDR3 sequence reads: CSVAGGDSYEQFF. As DNA, the CDR3 is TGCAGCGTTGCCGGGGGGGATAGCTATGAGCAGTTCTTC.

V gene TRBV6-1 combines with J gene TRBJ2-3; D perhaps matches TRBD2 (5 bases). This CDR3 has 15 residues. Trimming pared 6 bases from V and 0 bases from J, leaving 13 bases between. In germline, CDR1 is MNHNS, CDR2 SASEGT. As DNA, the CDR3 is TGTGCCAGCAGCGAGGGTCGATCTAGCACAGATACGCAGTATTTT. This codes for CASSEGRSSTDTQYF.

This sequence joins TRBV7-9 and TRBJ1-4; D gene ambiguous. Per the germline V gene, CDR1 is SEHNR and CDR2 is FQNEAQ (reference sequence). Trimming stripped 3 bases from V and 5 bases from J, with 7 bases between. The CDR3 has 13 amino acids. The CDR3 reads CASSFPRNEKLFF. The DNA of the CDR3 is TGTGCCAGCAGCTTCCCGCGGAATGAAAAACTGTTTTTT.

This clone occurred a few times. The J gene is TRBJ1-2, the V gene TRBV30; no definite D call. The V end lost 3 bases, the J end lost 4 bases, and 24 bases lay between the germline ends. The CDR3 covers 17 residues. CDR1 is GTSNPN and CDR2 is SVGIG in the germline V gene (reference sequence). The CDR3 bases are TGTGCCTGGAGGACCGACCGGCTAACGGAGACCCGCTATGGCTACACCTTC. It is translated as CAWRTDRLTETRYGYTF.

This clone was seen a handful of times. This chain uses TRBV7-6 with TRBJ2-1; 7 bases are shared with TRBD1. Trimming removed 4 bases from V and 0 bases from J; junction bases left unmatched: 6. Germline CDR1 SGHVS, CDR2 FNYEAQ. CDR3 length: 16 amino acids. The CDR3 DNA sequence: TGTGCCAGCAGCTCCATGGGACAGAGCTCCTACAATGAGCAGTTCTTC. This gives the protein CASSSMGQSSYNEQFF.

This chain uses TRBV27 with TRBJ1-2, with a weak D call TRBD1 (5 bases). Germline values: CDR1 MNHEY, CDR2 SMNVEV (reference sequence). Trimming shortened V by 8 bases and J by 1 base, and 14 bases separated the two germline ends. This CDR3 has 14 amino acids. DNA of the CDR3: TGTGCCAGCGGGCTAGGGGAACTTAACTATGGCTACACCTTC. This translates into CASGLGELNYGYTF.

This clone was seen a handful of times. This chain links TRBV7-9 with TRBJ1-1; perhaps TRBD1 as D (6 bases). V was cut by 3 bases and J by 1 base, with 21 bases left in between. The CDR3 runs 18 residues. The germline CDR1 and CDR2 sequences are SEHNR and FQNEAQ (reference sequence). The CDR3 region is CASSFPPGSGDKNTEAFF. CDR3 in DNA: TGTGCCAGCAGCTTCCCCCCTGGGAGCGGGGACAAGAACACTGAAGCTTTCTTT.

The rearrangement uses TRBV15 and TRBJ2-5, with D unclear. CDR1 LNHNV and CDR2 YYDKDF come from the germline V gene (reference sequence). The CDR3 totals 13 residues. V dropped 0 bases and J dropped 2 bases, with 4 bases sitting between them. The CDR3 DNA is TGTGCCACCAGCAGAGAACGACAAGAGACCCAGTACTTC. It translates to CATSRERQETQYF. The complete variable domain, with remaining parts taken from reference TRBV15 and TRBJ2-5, reads DAMVIQNPRYQVTQFGKPVTLSCSQTLNHNVMYWYQQKSSQAPKLLFHYYDKDFNNEADTPDNFQSRRPNTSFCFLDIRSPGLGDTAMYLCATSRERQETQYFGPGTRLLVL.

The rearrangement joins TRBV5-6 to TRBJ1-5; 12 bases line up with TRBD1. This CDR3 contains 15 residues. Germline CDR1 and CDR2: SGHDT and YYEEEE. Unmatched junction bases numbered 4, after V lost 4 bases and J lost 5 bases. CDR3 sequence: CASSIGTGGHQPQHF. The CDR3 DNA reads TGTGCCAGCAGCATCGGGACAGGGGGCCATCAGCCCCAGCATTTT.

This clone was seen more than once but under ten times. This chain connects TRBV29-1 to TRBJ1-2, with 7 nucleotides matching TRBD1. The CDR3 spans 12 residues. J gave up 6 bases and V 6 bases, and 7 bases lay outside the gene matches. The germline V gene encodes CDR1 SQVTM and CDR2 ANQGSEA. The CDR3 DNA reads TGCAGCGTCCTCCAGGGGGGAGATGGCTACACCTTC. The encoded protein is CSVLQGGDGYTF.

This clone was seen a handful of times. The chain carries TRBV27 and TRBJ2-7; 8 positions agree with TRBD1. Germline loops: CDR1 MNHEY, CDR2 SMNVEV (reference sequence). V lost 6 bases to trimming and J lost 6 bases; unmatched junction nucleotides: 7. The CDR3 totals 13 residues. CDR3 bases: TGTGCCAGCAGCCGACAGGGGCCCAGCGAGCAGTACTTC. The encoded protein is CASSRQGPSEQYF.

The rearrangement joins TRBV7-6 to TRBJ2-7; D gene ambiguous. Trimming cost V 3 bases and J 0 bases, with 9 bases left between them. From germline, CDR1 is SGHVS and CDR2 FNYEAQ. The CDR3 contains 14 residues. The DNA for the CDR3 is TGTGCCAGCAGCTTGACGGAGAGCTCCTACGAGCAGTACTTC. This encodes CASSLTESSYEQYF.

This chain uses TRBV30 with TRBJ1-2, with D uncertain. Trimming took off 1 base at V and 6 bases at J, with 9 bases between the two ends. Germline V lookup: CDR1 GTSNPN, CDR2 SVGIG (reference sequence). This CDR3 comprises 12 residues. The CDR3 sequence is CAWSGASDGYTF. DNA for the CDR3: TGTGCCTGGAGTGGAGCAAGCGATGGCTACACCTTC.

The chain links TRBV25-1 to TRBJ2-7; possible D gene TRBD2, 5 bases. Germline CDR1 and CDR2: MGHDK and SYGVNS. Deletions cut 7 bases from V and 5 bases from J, with 9 bases between. There are 11 residues in the CDR3. CDR3 sequence reads: CASTHGNEQYF. DNA for the CDR3: TGTGCCAGCACCCACGGGAACGAGCAGTACTTC.

The chain couples TRBV29-1 to TRBJ1-2, with D perhaps matching TRBD1 (6 bases). Per the germline V gene, CDR1 is SQVTM and CDR2 is ANQGSEA. Trimming took off 6 bases at V and 5 bases at J, with 10 bases between the two ends. There are 11 residues in the CDR3. CDR3 coding DNA: TGCAGCGTCCAGGGGACTTATGGCTACACCTTC. Its protein product is CSVQGTYGYTF. Full variable domain (missing parts from reference TRBV29-1 and TRBJ1-2): SAVISQKPSRDICQRGTSLTIQCQVDSQVTMMFWYRQQPGQSLTLIATANQGSEATYESGFVIDKFPISRPNLTFSTLTVSNMSPEDSSIYLCSVQGTYGYTFGSGTRLTVV.

The chain carries TRBV30 and TRBJ1-3; no definite D call. Germline V gene data show CDR1 as GTSNPN and CDR2 as SVGIG (reference sequence). V was trimmed by 1 base and J by 4 bases, leaving 8 bases between them. The CDR3 has 13 amino acids. The CDR3 here is CAWSAEEGNTIYF. In DNA, the CDR3 is TGTGCCTGGAGTGCGGAGGAGGGAAACACCATATATTTT.

This clone appeared a single time. The chain couples TRBV6-5 to TRBJ1-6, with D possibly TRBD1 on 6 matching bases. V was pared by 4 bases and J by 9 bases, with 10 bases between. Germline lookup yields CDR1 MNHEY and CDR2 SVGAGI. CDR3 length: 13 amino acids. CDR3 sequence: CASSSGVGSPLHF. The CDR3 DNA reads TGTGCCAGCAGTTCAGGGGTCGGTTCACCCCTCCACTTT.